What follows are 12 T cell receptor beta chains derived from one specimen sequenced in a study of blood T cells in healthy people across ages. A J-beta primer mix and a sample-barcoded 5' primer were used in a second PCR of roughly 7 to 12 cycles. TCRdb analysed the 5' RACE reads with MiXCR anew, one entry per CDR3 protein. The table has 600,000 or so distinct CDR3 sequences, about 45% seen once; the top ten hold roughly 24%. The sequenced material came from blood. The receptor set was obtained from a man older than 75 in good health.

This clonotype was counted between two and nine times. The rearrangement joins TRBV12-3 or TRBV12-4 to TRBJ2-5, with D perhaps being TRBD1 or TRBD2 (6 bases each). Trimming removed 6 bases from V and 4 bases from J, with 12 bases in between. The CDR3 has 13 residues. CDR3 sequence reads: CASRIQGGETQYF. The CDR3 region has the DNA TGTGCCAGCAGGATACAGGGAGGAGAGACCCAGTACTTC.

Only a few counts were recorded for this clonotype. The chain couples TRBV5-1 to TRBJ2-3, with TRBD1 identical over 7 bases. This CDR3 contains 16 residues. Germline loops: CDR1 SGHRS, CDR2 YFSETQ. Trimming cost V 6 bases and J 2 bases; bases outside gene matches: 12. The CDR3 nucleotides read TGCGCCAGCACCTTAGGGGGCGGGCGTCTCACAGATACGCAGTATTTT. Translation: CASTLGGGRLTDTQYF.

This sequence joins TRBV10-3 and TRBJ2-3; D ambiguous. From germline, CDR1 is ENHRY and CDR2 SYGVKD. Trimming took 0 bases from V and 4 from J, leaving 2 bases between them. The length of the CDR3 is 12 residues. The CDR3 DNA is TGTGCCATCAGTGAGTCGTCAGATACGCAGTATTTT. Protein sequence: CAISESSDTQYF.

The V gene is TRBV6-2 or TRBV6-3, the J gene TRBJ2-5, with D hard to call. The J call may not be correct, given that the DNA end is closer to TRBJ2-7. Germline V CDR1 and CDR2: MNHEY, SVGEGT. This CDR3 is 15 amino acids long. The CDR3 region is CASSYSVVRSYEQYF. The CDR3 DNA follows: TGTGCCAGCAGTTACTCGGTAGTTCGATCCTACGAGCAGTACTTC.

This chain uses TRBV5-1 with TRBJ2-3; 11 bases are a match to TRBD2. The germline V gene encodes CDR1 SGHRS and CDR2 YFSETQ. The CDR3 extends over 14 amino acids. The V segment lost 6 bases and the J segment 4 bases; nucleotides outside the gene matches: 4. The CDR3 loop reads CASNLAGGPDTQYF. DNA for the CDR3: TGCGCCAGCAACCTAGCGGGAGGTCCAGATACGCAGTATTTT.

CDR3 sequence reads: CASRENQGNTEAFF. The CDR3 nucleotides read TGTGCCAGCAGGGAAAACCAGGGTAACACTGAAGCTTTCTTT. The chain recombines TRBV7-9 with TRBJ1-1; TRBD1 is a possible D gene (5 bases). Germline CDR1 and CDR2: SEHNR and FQNEAQ (reference sequence). The CDR3 extends over 14 amino acids. V gave up 6 bases and J gave up 2 bases, with 13 bases separating them.

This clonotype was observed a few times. CDR3: CASQPLHSSYEQYF. The CDR3 DNA reads as TGTGCCAGCCAACCATTGCACAGCTCCTACGAGCAGTACTTC. The chain joins TRBV7-2 to TRBJ2-7, with D unresolved. The CDR3 has 14 residues. The germline V and J ends were trimmed by 8 bases and 0 bases, with 14 bases remaining between them. Germline V gene lookup returns CDR1 SGHTA and CDR2 FQGNSA.

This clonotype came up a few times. This CDR3 is CASLETTYNEQFF. Written as DNA, the CDR3 is TGTGCCAGCTTGGAGACCACCTACAATGAGCAGTTCTTC. This sequence joins TRBV7-9 and TRBJ2-1; no firm D call. CDR3 length equals 13 residues. The germline V gene encodes CDR1 SEHNR and CDR2 FQNEAQ (reference sequence). Deletions cut 8 bases from V and 2 bases from J, with 10 bases between.

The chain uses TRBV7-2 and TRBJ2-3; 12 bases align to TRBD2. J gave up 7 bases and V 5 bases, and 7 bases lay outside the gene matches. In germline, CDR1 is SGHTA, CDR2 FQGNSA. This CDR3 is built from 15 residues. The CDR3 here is CASSPRLAGVYTQYF. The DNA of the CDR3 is TGTGCCAGCAGCCCCCGACTAGCGGGAGTTTATACGCAGTATTTT.

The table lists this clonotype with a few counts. CDR3 nucleotide sequence: TGCAGTGCTCATCAAGCTGGACAGGGATCCAATGAGCAGTTCTTC. Translation: CSAHQAGQGSNEQFF. The V call is TRBV20-1, the J call TRBJ2-1; TRBD1 matches at 8 bases. V lost 5 bases to trimming and J lost 6 bases; unmatched junction nucleotides: 12. The length of the CDR3 is 15 residues. Germline V gene lookup returns CDR1 DFQATT and CDR2 SNEGSKA (reference sequence).

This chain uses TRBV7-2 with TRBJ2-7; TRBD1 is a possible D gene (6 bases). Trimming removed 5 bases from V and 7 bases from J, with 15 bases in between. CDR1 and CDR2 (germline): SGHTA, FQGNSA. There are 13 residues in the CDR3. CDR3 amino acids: CASSEPGQQEQYF. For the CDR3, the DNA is TGTGCCAGCAGCGAACCGGGACAACAAGAGCAGTACTTC. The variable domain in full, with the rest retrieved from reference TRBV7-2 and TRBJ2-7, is GAGVSQSPSNKVTEKGKDVELRCDPISGHTALYWYRQSLGQGLEFLIYFQGNSAPDKSGLPSDRFSAERTGGSVSTLTIQRTQQEDSAVYLCASSEPGQQEQYFGPGTRLTVT.

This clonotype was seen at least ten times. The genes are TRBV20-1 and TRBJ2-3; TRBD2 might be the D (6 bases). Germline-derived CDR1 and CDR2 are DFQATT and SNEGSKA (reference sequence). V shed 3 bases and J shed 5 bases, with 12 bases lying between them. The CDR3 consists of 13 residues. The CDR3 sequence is CSASGPRGDTQYF. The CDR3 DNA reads TGCAGTGCTAGCGGCCCGCGGGGAGATACGCAGTATTTT.